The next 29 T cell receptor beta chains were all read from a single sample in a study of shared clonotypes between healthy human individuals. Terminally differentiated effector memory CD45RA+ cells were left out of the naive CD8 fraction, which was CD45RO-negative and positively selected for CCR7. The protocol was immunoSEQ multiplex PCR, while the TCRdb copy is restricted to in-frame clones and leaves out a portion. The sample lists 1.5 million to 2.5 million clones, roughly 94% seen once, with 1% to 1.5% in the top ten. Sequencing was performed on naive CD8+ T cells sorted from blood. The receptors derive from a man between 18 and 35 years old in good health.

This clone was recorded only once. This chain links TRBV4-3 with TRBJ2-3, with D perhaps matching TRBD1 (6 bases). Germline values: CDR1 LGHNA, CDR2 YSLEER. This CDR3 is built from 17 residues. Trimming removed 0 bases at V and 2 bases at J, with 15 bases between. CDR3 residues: CASSQDFQGSITDTQYF. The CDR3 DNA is TGCGCCAGCAGCCAAGATTTTCAGGGGTCGATCACAGATACGCAGTATTTT.

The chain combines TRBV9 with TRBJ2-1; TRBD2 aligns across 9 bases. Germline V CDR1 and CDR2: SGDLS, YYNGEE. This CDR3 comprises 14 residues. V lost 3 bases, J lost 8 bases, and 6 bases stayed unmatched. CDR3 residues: CASSARSGGDEQFF. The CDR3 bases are TGTGCCAGCAGCGCGCGTAGCGGGGGTGATGAGCAGTTCTTC.

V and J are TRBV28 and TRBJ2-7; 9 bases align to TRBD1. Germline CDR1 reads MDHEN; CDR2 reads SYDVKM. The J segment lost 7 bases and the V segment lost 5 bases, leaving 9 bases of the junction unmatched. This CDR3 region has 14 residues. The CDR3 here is CASSPNTGGWEQYF. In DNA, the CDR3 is TGTGCCAGCAGTCCGAATACAGGGGGCTGGGAGCAGTACTTC.

The CDR3 reads CASSLAGVLYNEQFF. In nucleotides, the CDR3 is TGTGCCAGCAGTTTAGCGGGAGTCTTGTACAATGAGCAGTTCTTC. V gene TRBV27 combines with J gene TRBJ2-1, with 7 positions matching TRBD2. Germline CDR1 is MNHEY and CDR2 is SMNVEV (reference sequence). The CDR3 has 15 residues. Trimming at V came to 2 bases and at J to 4 bases, leaving 5 bases not matched to a gene.

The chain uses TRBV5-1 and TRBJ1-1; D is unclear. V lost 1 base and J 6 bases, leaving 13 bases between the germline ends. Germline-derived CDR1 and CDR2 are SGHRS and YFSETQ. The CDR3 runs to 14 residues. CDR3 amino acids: CASSLTAGSPEAFF. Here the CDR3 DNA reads TGCGCCAGCAGCTTGACCGCCGGCAGCCCTGAAGCTTTCTTT.

CDR3 DNA sequence: TGCGCCAGCAGCGCCGGGCCCACGAACGAGCAGTACTTC. It codes for CASSAGPTNEQYF. V gene TRBV10-2 combines with J gene TRBJ2-7; D uncertain. CDR1 and CDR2 from the germline V gene are WSHSY and SAAADI. The V end lost 6 bases, the J end lost 5 bases, and 14 bases lay between the germline ends. This CDR3 is built from 13 residues.

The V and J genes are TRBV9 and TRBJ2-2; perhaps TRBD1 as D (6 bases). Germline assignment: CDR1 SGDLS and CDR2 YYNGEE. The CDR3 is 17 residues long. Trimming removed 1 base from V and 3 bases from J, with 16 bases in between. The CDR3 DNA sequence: TGTGCCAGCAGCGTACCACATATGGGGGCAGACACCGGGGAGCTGTTTTTT. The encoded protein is CASSVPHMGADTGELFF.

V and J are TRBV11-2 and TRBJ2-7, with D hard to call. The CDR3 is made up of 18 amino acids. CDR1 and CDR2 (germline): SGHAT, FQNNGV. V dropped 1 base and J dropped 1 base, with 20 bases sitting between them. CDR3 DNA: TGTGCCAGCAGCTTAGTTCACCTTTTGGAAGTAGATTCCTACGAGCAGTACTTC. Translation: CASSLVHLLEVDSYEQYF.

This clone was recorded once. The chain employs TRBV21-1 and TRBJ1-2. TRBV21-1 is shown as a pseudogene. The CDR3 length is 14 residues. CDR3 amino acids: CASSKTQRLYGYTF. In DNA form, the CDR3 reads TGTGCCAGCAGCAAAACCCAGCGGCTCTATGGCTACACCTTC.

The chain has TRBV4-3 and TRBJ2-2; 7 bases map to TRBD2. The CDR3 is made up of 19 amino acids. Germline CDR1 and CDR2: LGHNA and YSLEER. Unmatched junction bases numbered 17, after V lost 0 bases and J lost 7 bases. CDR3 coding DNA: TGCGCCAGCAGCCAAGATCTCCCCTCGGGGAGGGTCGGAGTCGGGGAGCTGTTTTTT. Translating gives CASSQDLPSGRVGVGELFF.

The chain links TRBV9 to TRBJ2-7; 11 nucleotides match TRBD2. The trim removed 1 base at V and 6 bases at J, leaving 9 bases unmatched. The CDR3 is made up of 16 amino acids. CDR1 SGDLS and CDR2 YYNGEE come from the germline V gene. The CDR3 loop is CASSVTGTSGLGEQYF. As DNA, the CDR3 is TGTGCCAGCAGCGTAACCGGGACTAGCGGCCTCGGCGAGCAGTACTTC.

The CDR3 sequence: CAWGASHYGYTF. The CDR3 nucleotides are TGTGCCTGGGGGGCCAGCCATTATGGCTACACCTTC. V and J are TRBV30 and TRBJ1-2; maybe TRBD1 (5 bases). This CDR3 region has 12 residues. Trimming removed 5 bases at V and 5 bases at J, with 12 bases between. Germline assignment: CDR1 GTSNPN and CDR2 SVGIG (reference sequence). The full variable domain, with the rest looked up from reference TRBV30 and TRBJ1-2, is SQTIHQWPATLVQPVGSPLSLECTVEGTSNPNLYWYRQAAGRGLQLLFYSVGIGQISSEVPQNLSASRPQDRQFILSSKKLLLSDSGFYLCAWGASHYGYTFGSGTRLTVV.

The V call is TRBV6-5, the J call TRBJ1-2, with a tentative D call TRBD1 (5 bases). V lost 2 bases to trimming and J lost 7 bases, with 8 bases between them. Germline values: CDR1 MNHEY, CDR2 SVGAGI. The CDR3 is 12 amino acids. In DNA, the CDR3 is TGTGCCAGCAGTTACGGAGGGGTTGGCTACACCTTC. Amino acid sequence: CASSYGGVGYTF.

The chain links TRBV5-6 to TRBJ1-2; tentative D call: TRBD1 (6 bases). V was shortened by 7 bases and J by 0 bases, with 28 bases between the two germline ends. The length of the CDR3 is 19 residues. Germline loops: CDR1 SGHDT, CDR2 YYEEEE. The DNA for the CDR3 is TGTGCCAGCCTCCTCTCCGGGATCCTGACAGGAAATACTAACTATGGCTACACCTTC. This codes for CASLLSGILTGNTNYGYTF.

CDR3 sequence reads: CASSPPEQANYGYTF. The CDR3 DNA is TGTGCCAGCTCACCACCCGAACAAGCTAACTATGGCTACACCTTC. This rearrangement joins TRBV18 to TRBJ1-2; no definite D call. The V gene's germline CDR1 is KGHSH and CDR2 LQKENI. The CDR3 is 15 residues long. Trimming removed 0 bases at V and 0 bases at J, with 8 bases between. Using reference TRBV18 and TRBJ1-2 for the parts outside the CDR3, the full variable domain is NAGVMQNPRHLVRRRGQEARLRCSPMKGHSHVYWYRQLPEEGLKFMVYLQKENIIDESGMPKERFSAEFPKEGPSILRIQQVVRGDSAAYFCASSPPEQANYGYTFGSGTRLTVV.

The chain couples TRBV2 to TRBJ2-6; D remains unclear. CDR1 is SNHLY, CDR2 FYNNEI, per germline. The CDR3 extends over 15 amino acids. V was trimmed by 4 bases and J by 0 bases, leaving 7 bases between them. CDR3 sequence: CASSGIISGANVLTF. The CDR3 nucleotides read TGTGCCAGCAGTGGGATTATCTCTGGGGCCAACGTCCTGACTTTC.

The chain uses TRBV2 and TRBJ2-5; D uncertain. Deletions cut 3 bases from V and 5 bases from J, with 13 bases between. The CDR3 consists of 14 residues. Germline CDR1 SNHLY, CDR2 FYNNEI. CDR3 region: CASSEGLGYETQYF. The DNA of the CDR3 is TGTGCCAGCAGTGAGGGGTTAGGGTACGAGACCCAGTACTTC.

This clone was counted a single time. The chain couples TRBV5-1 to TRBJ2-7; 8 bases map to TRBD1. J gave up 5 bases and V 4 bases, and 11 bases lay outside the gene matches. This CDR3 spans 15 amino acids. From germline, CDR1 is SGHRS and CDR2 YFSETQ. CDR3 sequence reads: CASSLVTGGRDEQYF. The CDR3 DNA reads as TGCGCCAGCAGCCTCGTCACAGGGGGGCGAGACGAGCAGTACTTC.

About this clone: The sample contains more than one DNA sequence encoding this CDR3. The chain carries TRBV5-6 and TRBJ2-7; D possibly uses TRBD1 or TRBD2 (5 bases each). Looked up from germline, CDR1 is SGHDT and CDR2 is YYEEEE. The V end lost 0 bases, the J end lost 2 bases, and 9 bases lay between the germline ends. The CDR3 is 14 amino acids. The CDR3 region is CASSLVGTAYEQYF. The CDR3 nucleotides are TGTGCCAGCAGCTTGGTCGGGACGGCCTACGAGCAGTACTTC.

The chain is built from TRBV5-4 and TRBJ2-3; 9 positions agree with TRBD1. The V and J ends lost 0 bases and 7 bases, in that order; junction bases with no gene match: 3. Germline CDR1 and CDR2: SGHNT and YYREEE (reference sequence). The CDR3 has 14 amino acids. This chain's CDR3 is CASSLVQGAHTQYF. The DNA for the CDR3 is TGTGCCAGCAGCTTGGTACAGGGGGCCCATACGCAGTATTTT.

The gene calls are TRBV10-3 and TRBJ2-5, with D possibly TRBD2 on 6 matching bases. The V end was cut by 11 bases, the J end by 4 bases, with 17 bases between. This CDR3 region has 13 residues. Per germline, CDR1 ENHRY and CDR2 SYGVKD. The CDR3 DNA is TGTGCCGGAGGGGAGCAGGCGGGAGAGACCCAGTACTTC. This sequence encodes CAGGEQAGETQYF.

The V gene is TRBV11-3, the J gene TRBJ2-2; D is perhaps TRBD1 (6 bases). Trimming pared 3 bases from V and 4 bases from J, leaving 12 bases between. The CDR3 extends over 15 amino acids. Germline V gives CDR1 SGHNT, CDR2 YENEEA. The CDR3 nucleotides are TGTGCCAGCAGCTTGTCCAGGGGTTCCACCGGGGAGCTGTTTTTT. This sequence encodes CASSLSRGSTGELFF.

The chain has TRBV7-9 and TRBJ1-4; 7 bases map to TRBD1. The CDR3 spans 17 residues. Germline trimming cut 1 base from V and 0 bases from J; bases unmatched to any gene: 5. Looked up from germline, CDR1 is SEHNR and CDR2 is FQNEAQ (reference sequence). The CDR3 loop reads CASSLGGTAATNEKLFF. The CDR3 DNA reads TGTGCCAGCAGCTTAGGGGGGACAGCTGCAACTAATGAAAAACTGTTTTTT.

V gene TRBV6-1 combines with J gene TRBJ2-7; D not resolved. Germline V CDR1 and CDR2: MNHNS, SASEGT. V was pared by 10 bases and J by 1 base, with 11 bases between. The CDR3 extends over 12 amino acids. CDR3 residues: CATSYQSYEQYF. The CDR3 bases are TGTGCCACCTCATATCAGTCCTACGAGCAGTACTTC.

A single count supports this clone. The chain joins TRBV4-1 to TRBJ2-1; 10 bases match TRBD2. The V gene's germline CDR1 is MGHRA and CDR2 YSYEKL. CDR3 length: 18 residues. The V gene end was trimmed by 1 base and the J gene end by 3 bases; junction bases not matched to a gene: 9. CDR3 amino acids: CASSQAGVLAGGYNEQFF. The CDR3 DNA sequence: TGCGCCAGCAGCCAAGCCGGGGTCTTAGCGGGAGGCTACAATGAGCAGTTCTTC.

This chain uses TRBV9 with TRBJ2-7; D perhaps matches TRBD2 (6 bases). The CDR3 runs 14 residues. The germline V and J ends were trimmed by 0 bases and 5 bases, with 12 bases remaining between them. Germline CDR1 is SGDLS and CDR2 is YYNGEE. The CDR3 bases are TGTGCCAGCAGCGTAGGTGGTAGCGGCCACGAGCAGTACTTC. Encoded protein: CASSVGGSGHEQYF.

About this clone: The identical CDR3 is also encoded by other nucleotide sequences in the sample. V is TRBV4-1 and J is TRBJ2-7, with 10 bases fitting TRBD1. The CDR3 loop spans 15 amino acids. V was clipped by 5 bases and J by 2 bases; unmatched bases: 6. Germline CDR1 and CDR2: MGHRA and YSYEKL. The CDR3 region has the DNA TGCGCCAGCAGCTTAACCGGGACAGGGGCCTACGAGCAGTACTTC. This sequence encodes CASSLTGTGAYEQYF.

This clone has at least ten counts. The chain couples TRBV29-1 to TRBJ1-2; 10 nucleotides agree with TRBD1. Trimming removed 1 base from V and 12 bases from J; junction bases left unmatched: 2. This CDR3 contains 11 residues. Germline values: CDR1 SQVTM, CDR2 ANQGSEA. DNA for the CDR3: TGCAGCGTTGAAGGGACAGGGGGTGACACCTTC. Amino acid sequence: CSVEGTGGDTF.

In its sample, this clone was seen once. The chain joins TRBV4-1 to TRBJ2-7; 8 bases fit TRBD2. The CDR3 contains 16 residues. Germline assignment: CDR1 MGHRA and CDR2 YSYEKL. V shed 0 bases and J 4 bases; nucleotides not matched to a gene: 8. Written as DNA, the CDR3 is TGCGCCAGCAGCCAAGAAGGGTCTGGCGGGGGGTACGAGCAGTACTTC. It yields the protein CASSQEGSGGGYEQYF.